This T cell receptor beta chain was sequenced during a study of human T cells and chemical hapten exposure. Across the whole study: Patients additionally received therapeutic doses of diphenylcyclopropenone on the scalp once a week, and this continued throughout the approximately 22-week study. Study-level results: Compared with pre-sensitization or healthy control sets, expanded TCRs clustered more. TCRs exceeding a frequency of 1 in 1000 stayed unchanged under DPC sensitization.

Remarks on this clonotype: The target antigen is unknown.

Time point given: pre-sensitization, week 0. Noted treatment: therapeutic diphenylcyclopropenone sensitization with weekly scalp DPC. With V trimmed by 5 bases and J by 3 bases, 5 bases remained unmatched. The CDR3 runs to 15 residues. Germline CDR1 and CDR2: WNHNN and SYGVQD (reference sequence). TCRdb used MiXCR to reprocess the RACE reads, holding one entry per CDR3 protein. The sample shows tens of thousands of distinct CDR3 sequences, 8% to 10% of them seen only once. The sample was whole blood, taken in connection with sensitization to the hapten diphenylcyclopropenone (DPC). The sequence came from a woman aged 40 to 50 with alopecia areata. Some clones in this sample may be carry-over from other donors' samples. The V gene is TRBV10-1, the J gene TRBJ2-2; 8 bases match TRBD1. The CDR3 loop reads CASSPGTGYTGELFF. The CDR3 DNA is TGCGCCAGCAGTCCCGGGACAGGTTACACCGGGGAGCTGTTTTTT.